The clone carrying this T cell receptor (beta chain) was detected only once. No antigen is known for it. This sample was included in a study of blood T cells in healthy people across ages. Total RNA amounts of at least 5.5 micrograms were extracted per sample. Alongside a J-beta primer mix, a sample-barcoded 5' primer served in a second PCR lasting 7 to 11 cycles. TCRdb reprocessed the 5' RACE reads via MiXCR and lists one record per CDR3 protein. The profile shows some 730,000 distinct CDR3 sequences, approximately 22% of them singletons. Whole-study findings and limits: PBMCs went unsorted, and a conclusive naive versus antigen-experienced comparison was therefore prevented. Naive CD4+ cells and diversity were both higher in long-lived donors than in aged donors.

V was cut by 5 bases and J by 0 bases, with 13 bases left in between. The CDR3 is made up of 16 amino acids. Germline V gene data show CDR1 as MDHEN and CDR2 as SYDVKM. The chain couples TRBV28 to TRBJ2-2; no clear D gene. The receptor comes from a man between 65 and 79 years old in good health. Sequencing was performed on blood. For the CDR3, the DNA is TGTGCCAGCAGTCCTCGGTCGTTTACGAACACCGGGGAGCTGTTTTTT. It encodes CASSPRSFTNTGELFF.